Each of the 28 T cell receptor beta chains below was sequenced from the same sample in a study of identical twins. Each CDR3 protein gets one entry after TCRdb re-called the 5' RACE reads with MiXCR. The sample gives about 100,000 distinct CDR3 sequences, about 6% of which show up once; more than 10% is in the top ten. The sequenced sample was memory T cells sorted from blood. Every receptor here comes from a woman between 50 and 59 years old in good health.

The chain has TRBV11-2 and TRBJ2-2; D not resolved. CDR1 SGHAT and CDR2 FQNNGV come from the germline V gene. The CDR3 length is 13 residues. V lost 4 bases, J lost 6 bases, and 9 bases lay in between. This CDR3 is CASSSSFAGELFF. The CDR3 DNA sequence: TGTGCCAGCAGCTCCAGTTTTGCCGGGGAGCTGTTTTTT.

This clonotype was seen ten or more times. The genes are TRBV5-5 and TRBJ2-3; TRBD2 aligns across 9 bases. The CDR3 is 15 amino acids. Trimming removed 9 bases from V and 2 bases from J; junction bases left unmatched: 10. Per germline, CDR1 SGHKS and CDR2 YYEKEE (reference sequence). The CDR3, as DNA: TGTGCCACCCGGACTAGCGCTACATTCACAGATACGCAGTATTTT. Translating gives CATRTSATFTDTQYF.

This clonotype occurred many times. The CDR3 DNA reads as TGTGCCAGCAGTTCCAGGGGGGCGAGCAATCAGCCCCAGCATTTT. This encodes CASSSRGASNQPQHF. This chain connects TRBV6-2 or TRBV6-3 to TRBJ1-5; 7 bases match TRBD1. CDR1 is MNHEY, CDR2 SVGEGT, per germline. J gave up 1 base and V 4 bases, and 4 bases lay outside the gene matches. CDR3 length: 15 residues.

Many counts were recorded for this clonotype. This rearrangement joins TRBV12-3 or TRBV12-4 to TRBJ2-1, with 8 nucleotides matching TRBD2. J was trimmed by 9 bases and V by 5 bases; bases with no gene match: 15. CDR3 length equals 16 residues. CDR3 region: CASSRNRGGIGGEQFF. The CDR3 DNA is TGTGCCAGCAGTCGTAATCGGGGGGGAATCGGGGGTGAGCAGTTCTTC.

There are many counts of this clonotype. The chain carries TRBV29-1 and TRBJ1-1; D call uncertain. This CDR3 spans 12 amino acids. Trimming took off 7 bases at V and 2 bases at J, with 11 bases between the two ends. Germline V CDR1 and CDR2: SQVTM, ANQGSEA. CDR3 sequence: CSAWSFNTEAFF. CDR3 in DNA: TGCAGCGCCTGGAGCTTTAACACTGAAGCTTTCTTT.

The gene calls are TRBV29-1 and TRBJ2-7; 7 bases fit TRBD2. The CDR3 loop spans 13 amino acids. With 6 bases clipped from V and 3 bases from J, the junction kept 8 bases outside the gene matches. Germline V lookup: CDR1 SQVTM, CDR2 ANQGSEA. CDR3 residues: CSVTGTTVYEQYF. DNA of the CDR3: TGCAGCGTCACCGGGACTACTGTCTACGAGCAGTACTTC.

The table lists this clonotype with many counts. The CDR3 loop reads CSAREHRGRPDGYTF. In nucleotides, the CDR3 is TGCAGTGCTAGGGAACACAGGGGGCGACCGGATGGCTACACCTTC. This chain joins TRBV20-1 and TRBJ1-2, with TRBD1 matching over 9 bases. The germline gives CDR1 DFQATT, CDR2 SNEGSKA (reference sequence). Losses at the gene ends were 3 bases for V and 6 bases for J; bases not matched to a gene: 11. This CDR3 region has 15 residues.

This clonotype appeared a few times. J is TRBJ2-1 and V is TRBV5-1; D call uncertain. The V end lost 4 bases, the J end lost 4 bases, and 9 bases lay between the germline ends. The V gene's germline CDR1 is SGHRS and CDR2 YFSETQ. The CDR3 runs to 13 residues. The CDR3 spells CASSLPIYNEQFF. The CDR3 DNA is TGCGCCAGCAGCCTCCCCATTTACAATGAGCAGTTCTTC.

This clonotype has at least ten counts. The chain is built from TRBV4-2 and TRBJ1-4, with D perhaps TRBD1 (6 bases). The CDR3 runs 15 residues. The V end lost 5 bases, the J end lost 7 bases, and 17 bases lay between the germline ends. Germline V gives CDR1 LGHNA, CDR2 YNFKEQ. This CDR3 reads CASSRTERGGEKLFF. CDR3 coding DNA: TGTGCCAGCAGCAGGACAGAGAGGGGGGGTGAAAAACTGTTTTTT.

The DNA for the CDR3 is TGTGCCAGCAGTCCACCAAGGACCCGCACAGATACGCAGTATTTT. Amino acid sequence: CASSPPRTRTDTQYF. The chain links TRBV28 to TRBJ2-3; the D is unclear. Germline CDR1 reads MDHEN; CDR2 reads SYDVKM. Trimming removed 5 bases at V and 1 base at J, with 13 bases between. The CDR3 spans 15 residues.

This clonotype was found many times. The chain recombines TRBV10-3 with TRBJ2-7, with TRBD2 identical over 14 bases. Germline CDR1 reads ENHRY; CDR2 reads SYGVKD. J lost 6 bases, V lost 3 bases, and 4 bases had no gene match. CDR3 length equals 15 residues. DNA of the CDR3: TGTGCCATCAGTGAAGGGACTAGCGGGAGTTCCGAGCAGTACGTC. Its protein is CAISEGTSGSSEQYV.

Many counts were recorded for this clonotype. The chain is built from TRBV27 and TRBJ2-3, with TRBD2 matching 7 bases. V gave up 10 bases and J gave up 5 bases; unmatched junction bases: 9. Germline CDR1 and CDR2: MNHEY and SMNVEV (reference sequence). The CDR3 totals 13 residues. The CDR3 DNA is TGTGCCACCAAGAGCGGGGAAAGAGATACGCAGTATTTT. Protein product: CATKSGERDTQYF.

This clonotype was counted at least ten times. This chain links TRBV25-1 with TRBJ1-2; D unresolved. This CDR3 is built from 14 residues. Trimming stripped 4 bases from V and 8 bases from J, with 17 bases between. CDR1 MGHDK and CDR2 SYGVNS come from the germline V gene. This chain's CDR3 is CASSGSGYMHGYTF. The DNA of the CDR3 is TGTGCCAGCAGTGGTTCAGGATATATGCACGGCTACACCTTC.

The genes are TRBV23-1 and TRBJ2-1; the D call may be TRBD1 or TRBD2 (5 bases each). TRBV23-1 is identified as an open reading frame with a role that is uncertain. V lost 4 bases and J 6 bases, leaving 13 bases between the germline ends. This CDR3 contains 14 residues. For the CDR3, the DNA is TGCGCCAGCAGTCGGCCGGGACCTTTCAATGAGCAGTTCTTC. Translating it yields CASSRPGPFNEQFF.

In DNA, the CDR3 is TGTGCCAGCAGTGATAGGCCCGAGAACACTGAAGCTTTCTTT. The encoded protein is CASSDRPENTEAFF. This chain uses TRBV6-1 with TRBJ1-1; D call uncertain. There are 14 residues in the CDR3. The germline gives CDR1 MNHNS, CDR2 SASEGT. Trimming shortened V by 3 bases and J by 1 base, and 9 bases separated the two germline ends.

This clonotype was observed many times. The genes are TRBV13 and TRBJ2-5; 8 bases agree with TRBD2. Germline CDR1 and CDR2: PRHDT and FYEKMQ (reference sequence). The CDR3 extends over 13 amino acids. V shed 5 bases, J shed 3 bases, and the junction held 2 bases outside the gene matches. The CDR3 loop reads CASSPGLEETQYF. DNA for the CDR3: TGTGCCAGCAGCCCGGGACTAGAAGAGACCCAGTACTTC.

The J gene is TRBJ2-5, the V gene TRBV19; 9 positions agree with TRBD1. Germline V lookup: CDR1 LNHDA, CDR2 SQIVND (reference sequence). Germline trimming cut 8 bases from V and 4 bases from J; bases unmatched to any gene: 8. There are 14 residues in the CDR3. CDR3 loop: CASGDADRGETQYF. For the CDR3, the DNA is TGTGCCAGTGGGGACGCGGACAGGGGAGAGACCCAGTACTTC.

This clonotype was found many times. The rearrangement joins TRBV11-2 to TRBJ2-3; D remains ambiguous. Germline values: CDR1 SGHAT, CDR2 FQNNGV. The CDR3 totals 14 residues. Trimming took off 4 bases at V and 0 bases at J, with 8 bases between the two ends. The CDR3, as DNA: TGTGCCAGCAGCTCGCGTCGCAGCACAGATACGCAGTATTTT. It is translated as CASSSRRSTDTQYF.

This clonotype was found many times. V is TRBV4-1 and J is TRBJ1-2; D not certain. The CDR3 is 14 amino acids. Per the germline V gene, CDR1 is MGHRA and CDR2 is YSYEKL. Trimming left V 3 bases short and J 8 bases short, with 16 bases between. CDR3 DNA: TGCGCCAGCAGCCACGCAGACCTCTCTGTCGGCTACACCTTC. This encodes CASSHADLSVGYTF.

Ten or more counts support this clonotype. The genes are TRBV20-1 and TRBJ2-1; TRBD2 is a possible D gene (6 bases). Trimming cost V 7 bases and J 1 base, with 17 bases left between them. CDR1 and CDR2 from the germline V gene are DFQATT and SNEGSKA (reference sequence). The CDR3 covers 15 residues. CDR3 amino acids: CSGGGALGSYNEQFF. In DNA form, the CDR3 reads TGCAGTGGTGGCGGGGCCCTTGGGTCCTACAATGAGCAGTTCTTC.

This clonotype showed up just once. J is TRBJ2-7 and V is TRBV12-2; the table's D call TRBD1 went unverified against the DNA. TRBV12-2 is listed as a pseudogene. This CDR3 is 19 amino acids long. CDR3 coding DNA: TGTGCAAGTCGCTTAGTGAAATACGCCGGGACACAACTTTCCTACGAGCAGTACGTC. Protein: CASRLVKYAGTQLSYEQYV.

This clonotype was recorded at least ten times. The chain uses TRBV12-3 or TRBV12-4 and TRBJ1-1, with a weak D call TRBD1 (5 bases). The V end lost 4 bases, the J end lost 1 base, and 10 bases lay between the germline ends. CDR3 size: 14 residues. CDR3 amino acids: CASSWTSQNTEAFF. CDR3 DNA: TGTGCCAGCAGTTGGACATCCCAGAACACTGAAGCTTTCTTT.

This clonotype was picked up many times. The CDR3 region has the DNA TGTGCCAGCAGCCAAGACAGGGTAGCCGGGCCCCAGCATTTT. The encoded protein is CASSQDRVAGPQHF. The V and J genes are TRBV3-1 and TRBJ1-5; possible D gene TRBD1, 5 bases. In germline, CDR1 is LGHDT, CDR2 YNNKEL (reference sequence). The ends were cut back, 0 bases at V and 9 bases at J, with 12 bases in the middle. The CDR3 totals 14 residues.

This clonotype was seen repeatedly, ten times or more. This rearrangement joins TRBV5-1 to TRBJ1-1; no definite D call. Between the trimmed V and J ends, which lost 0 bases and 0 bases, there was a span of 9 bases. CDR1 and CDR2 from the germline V gene are SGHRS and YFSETQ. This CDR3 has 15 residues. This CDR3 is CASSLEGALNTEAFF. The CDR3 nucleotides are TGCGCCAGCAGCTTGGAAGGAGCTCTGAACACTGAAGCTTTCTTT.

The CDR3 DNA is TGTGCCAGCTCACTACAGGGTTTTGAAGCTTTCTTT. Its translation is CASSLQGFEAFF. The gene calls are TRBV18 and TRBJ1-1; the D gene is possibly TRBD1 (6 bases). From germline, CDR1 is KGHSH and CDR2 LQKENI. The CDR3 runs to 12 residues. V dropped 4 bases and J dropped 7 bases, with 10 bases sitting between them.

The sample holds many counts of this clonotype. The chain is built from TRBV12-3 or TRBV12-4 and TRBJ1-1; no definite D call. Trimming left V 3 bases short and J 11 bases short, with 13 bases between. The CDR3 has 12 amino acids. This CDR3 reads CASSLTLALAFF. The CDR3, as DNA: TGTGCCAGCAGTTTGACGTTAGCCTTGGCTTTCTTT.

The chain couples TRBV5-4 to TRBJ2-1, with no clear D. V gave up 4 bases and J gave up 1 base, with 15 bases separating them. Germline V gives CDR1 SGHNT, CDR2 YYREEE (reference sequence). The CDR3 loop spans 16 amino acids. The CDR3: CASSLWQAASYNEQFF. The CDR3 DNA reads as TGTGCCAGCAGCCTTTGGCAGGCAGCTTCCTACAATGAGCAGTTCTTC. Full variable domain (outside the CDR3, taken from reference TRBV5-4 and TRBJ2-1): ETGVTQSPTHLIKTRGQQVTLRCSSQSGHNTVSWYQQALGQGPQFIFQYYREEENGRGNFPPRFSGLQFPNYSSELNVNALELDDSALYLCASSLWQAASYNEQFFGPGTRLTVL.

There are many counts of this clonotype. This chain uses TRBV6-1 with TRBJ2-7, with D tentatively TRBD2 (5 bases). Per the germline V gene, CDR1 is MNHNS and CDR2 is SASEGT. Between the trimmed V and J ends, which lost 4 bases and 2 bases, there was a span of 9 bases. The CDR3 is 13 amino acids. CDR3 DNA: TGTGCCAGCAGTGTCGGGGAGACCTACGAGCAGTACGTC. Translating it yields CASSVGETYEQYV.